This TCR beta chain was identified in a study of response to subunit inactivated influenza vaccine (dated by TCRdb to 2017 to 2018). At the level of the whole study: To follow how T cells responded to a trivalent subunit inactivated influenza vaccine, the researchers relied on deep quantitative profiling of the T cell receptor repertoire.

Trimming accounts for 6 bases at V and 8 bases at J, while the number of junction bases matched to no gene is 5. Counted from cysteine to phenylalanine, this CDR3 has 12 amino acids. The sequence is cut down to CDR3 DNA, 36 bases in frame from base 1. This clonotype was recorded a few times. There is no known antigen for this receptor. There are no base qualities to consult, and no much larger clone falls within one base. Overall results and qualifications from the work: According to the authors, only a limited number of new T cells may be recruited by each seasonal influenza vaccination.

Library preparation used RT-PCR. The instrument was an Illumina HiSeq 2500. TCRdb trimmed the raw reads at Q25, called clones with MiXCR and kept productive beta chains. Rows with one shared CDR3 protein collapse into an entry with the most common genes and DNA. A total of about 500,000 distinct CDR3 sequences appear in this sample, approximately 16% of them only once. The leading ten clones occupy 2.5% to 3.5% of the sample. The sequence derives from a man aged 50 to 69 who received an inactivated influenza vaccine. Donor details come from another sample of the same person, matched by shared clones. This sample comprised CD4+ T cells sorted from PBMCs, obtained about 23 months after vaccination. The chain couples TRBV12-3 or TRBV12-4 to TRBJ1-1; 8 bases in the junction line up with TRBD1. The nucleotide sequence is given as TGTGCCAGCAGATCACAGGGGGAGGAAGCTTTCTTT. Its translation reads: CASRSQGEEAFF.